Reported below is one T cell receptor (beta chain). Antigen: not known. This sample was included in a study of shared clonotypes between healthy human individuals. With V trimmed by 4 bases and J by 3 bases, 8 bases remained unmatched. Germline V gene lookup returns CDR1 SGHTS and CDR2 YDEGEE. The CDR3 has 16 residues. Whole-study results and caveats: Several donors showed sharing of approximately 4.7% of naive CD4 clonotypes. Generation of non-shared clonotypes was less probable than generation of clonotypes shared by all four donors.

Naive CD8 cells lacked CD45RO, underwent positive selection for CCR7 and left out terminally differentiated effector memory CD45RA+ cells. Profiled with immunoSEQ multiplex PCR; TCRdb holds only in-frame clones, not every one. The repertoire holds around 640,000 clones, with 95% to 96% as singletons. The receptor comes from a woman in her twenties or thirties in good health. V usage is TRBV5-8 and J usage is TRBJ2-3, with 10 bases identical to TRBD1. Sequenced material: naive CD8+ T cells sorted from blood. This chain's CDR3 is CASSPSGTGATDTQYF. The DNA for the CDR3 is TGTGCCAGCAGCCCATCCGGGACAGGGGCTACAGATACGCAGTATTTT.